Listed below are T cell receptor beta chains from one sample, sequenced in a study of cytomegalovirus exposure and HLA in healthy donors. The method was immunoSEQ multiplex PCR; TCRdb's version includes in-frame clones alone and lacks a portion of them. Found here are about 140,000 clones, about three quarters of them singletons; the top ten hold nearly 7%. Sequenced: PBMCs. The receptors here all came from a man aged 40-55 years in good health and CMV-seropositive. Each CDR3 is given with its conserved first and last residue. A D gene is named only where the DNA matches it firmly. The size entry is marked missing in some rows and otherwise reads once, few, many or a size class.

V gene	D gene	J gene	clone size	CDR3 protein	CDR3 DNA
TRBV9	-	TRBJ1-2	-	CASSAGNRVGANYGYTF	TGTGCCAGCAGCGCGGGAAACAGGGTTGGGGCTAACTATGGCTACACCTTC
TRBV7-9	-	TRBJ2-7	-	CASSTVSYEQYF	TGTGCCAGCAGCACAGTCTCCTACGAGCAGTACTTC
TRBV18	TRBD1	TRBJ1-4	-	CASSPNYGQGSEKLFF	TGTGCCAGCTCACCGAATTACGGACAGGGGAGTGAAAAACTGTTTTTT
TRBV27	-	TRBJ2-1	-	CASSLSASSYNEQFF	TGTGCCAGCAGTTTATCGGCTAGCTCCTACAATGAGCAGTTCTTC
TRBV9	TRBD1	TRBJ1-2	-	CASSVGGTGGLYGYTF	TGTGCCAGCAGCGTAGGGGGGACAGGGGGCCTCTATGGCTACACCTTC
TRBV14	-	TRBJ2-3	-	CASSHVNPGTSDTQYF	TGTGCCAGCAGCCACGTAAACCCCGGGACTTCAGATACGCAGTATTTT
TRBV5-8	-	TRBJ1-6	-	CASSLGSGRGNSPLHF	TGTGCCAGCAGCTTGGGTTCCGGCCGGGGTAATTCACCCCTCCACTTT
TRBV4-2	-	TRBJ2-2	once	CASSQDYRAGELFF	TGTGCCAGCAGCCAAGATTACAGAGCCGGGGAGCTGTTTTTT
TRBV28	TRBD1	TRBJ2-7	once	CASSSPGQGPSYEQYF	TGTGCCAGCAGTTCTCCGGGACAGGGGCCCTCCTACGAGCAGTACTTC
TRBV7-8	-	TRBJ2-7	-	CASSLRGGTYEQYF	TGTGCCAGCAGCCTGAGAGGCGGGACCTACGAGCAGTACTTC
TRBV2	-	TRBJ2-3	-	CASSGGLTDTQYF	TGTGCCAGTTCCGGCGGGCTCACAGATACGCAGTATTTT
TRBV10-2	-	TRBJ2-7	few	CASSEFQVREYF	TGCGCCAGCAGTGAGTTCCAAGTTAGAGAGTACTTC
TRBV2	TRBD2	TRBJ2-1	-	CASSDSPTSGRRGEQFF	TGTGCCAGCAGTGATTCCCCGACTAGCGGGCGCCGGGGTGAGCAGTTCTTC
TRBV5-1	-	TRBJ1-1	once	CASSLDRDTEAFF	TGCGCCAGCAGCTTGGACAGGGACACTGAAGCTTTCTTT
TRBV30	-	TRBJ1-2	-	CAWSLQYGYTF	TGTGCCTGGAGTCTCCAGTATGGCTACACCTTC
TRBV6-5	-	TRBJ1-5	-	CASKGGNQPQHF	TGTGCCAGCAAGGGAGGCAATCAGCCCCAGCATTTT
TRBV5-4	TRBD1	TRBJ2-3	-	CASTDRGTDTQYF	TGTGCCAGCACGGACAGGGGCACAGATACGCAGTATTTT
TRBV19	TRBD1	TRBJ1-3	-	CASRQTGVVGGLSGNTIYF	TGTGCCAGTAGACAAACAGGGGTGGTTGGCGGCCTCTCTGGAAACACCATATATTTT
TRBV18	TRBD1	TRBJ2-7	-	CASSLLGQGEYEQYF	TGTGCCAGCTCACTCCTGGGACAGGGGGAATACGAGCAGTACTTC
TRBV2	TRBD2	TRBJ2-5	once	CASSLSGGLQETQYF	TGTGCCAGCAGCCTTAGCGGGGGATTACAAGAGACCCAGTACTTC
TRBV28	-	TRBJ1-2	-	CASNFQGQPTTYGYTF	TGTGCCAGCAATTTCCAAGGACAACCGACAACTTATGGCTACACCTTC
TRBV13	-	TRBJ2-3	-	CASSLLSTDTQYF	TGTGCCAGCAGCTTACTTAGCACAGATACGCAGTATTTT
TRBV27	TRBD2	TRBJ2-7	-	CASSYQRGSSYEQYF	TGTGCCAGCAGTTACCAGCGGGGGAGCTCCTACGAGCAGTACTTC
TRBV7-2	-	TRBJ1-5	-	CASSSQGGNQPQHF	TGTGCCAGCAGCTCCCAGGGTGGCAATCAGCCCCAGCATTTT
TRBV7-9	-	TRBJ2-1	-	CASRSGVSYNEQFF	TGTGCCAGCAGATCAGGTGTCTCCTACAATGAGCAGTTCTTC
TRBV7-6	-	TRBJ1-5	-	CANGGSSQPQHF	TGTGCCAATGGAGGGTCCTCTCAGCCCCAGCATTTT
TRBV6-1	-	TRBJ1-4	-	CASSGMGGLNEKLFF	TGTGCCAGCAGTGGGATGGGGGGGCTTAATGAAAAACTGTTTTTT
TRBV10-3	-	TRBJ1-2	-	CAIGTGRADGYTF	TGTGCCATCGGTACAGGGAGGGCGGATGGCTACACCTTC
TRBV4-3	-	TRBJ2-4	-	CASSQDRVKNIQYF	TGCGCCAGCAGCCAAGACAGGGTGAAAAACATTCAGTACTTC
TRBV6-6	TRBD2	TRBJ2-2	-	CASSYSGGAGELFF	TGTGCCAGCAGTTACTCGGGGGGGGCCGGGGAGCTGTTTTTT
TRBV5-1	-	TRBJ1-1	-	CASSPGRTEAFF	TGCGCCAGCAGCCCAGGGCGCACTGAAGCTTTCTTT
TRBV5-6	-	TRBJ2-1	few	CASSLQVNEQFF	TGTGCCAGCAGCTTGCAGGTCAATGAGCAGTTCTTC
TRBV30	-	TRBJ2-7	-	CAWSVLQGSSYEQYF	TGTGCCTGGAGTGTACTACAGGGCAGCTCCTACGAGCAGTACTTC
TRBV9	TRBD2	TRBJ2-3	-	CASSDLGLAGDGTDTQYF	TGTGCCAGCAGCGACTTGGGACTAGCGGGAGATGGCACAGATACGCAGTATTTT
TRBV7-6	TRBD2	TRBJ2-2	-	CASSSGLEGLGGELFF	TGTGCCAGCAGCTCCGGACTAGAGGGCTTAGGTGGGGAGCTGTTTTTT
TRBV5-1	-	TRBJ1-6	-	CASSSLHASGSPLHF	TGCGCCAGCAGCTCACTCCACGCCTCGGGGTCACCCCTCCACTTT